This T cell receptor (beta chain) was identified in a study of blood T cells in healthy people across ages (dated by TCRdb to about 2015). Context from the whole study: Template switching captured roughly one uniquely barcoded TCR beta cDNA molecule per two T cells in model experiments. Age-related changes in TCR beta repertoire diversity were measured in the study by deep sequencing normalized with unique cDNA molecular identifiers. The donors were split into four age groups: young (average roughly 15 years), middle-aged (about 40), aged (roughly 68) and long-lived (roughly 86). Donors of different ages were randomly distributed across sequencing lanes to avoid experimental bias. Two additional independent replicas of 1 million unique cDNA reads from the same blood draw were analyzed for two donors (one aged 18 to 30 and one aged 80 or older).

The library was generated by 5' RACE. Sequencing took place on an Illumina HiSeq 2500. The second PCR ran for about 7 to 11 cycles and used a J-beta primer mix along with a sample-barcoded 5' primer. Each TCR beta cDNA molecule received a unique molecular identifier from a template-switch 5' adaptor carrying 12 random nucleotides. At least 2.5 million CDR3-containing paired-end reads were obtained from each sample. All of the RNA was converted into first-strand cDNA using the Mint cDNA synthesis kit, with a TRBC-specific oligonucleotide serving as the primer. Following uracil-DNA glycosylase treatment, a first 18-cycle PCR with universal primers M1SS and BC2_uni_R was performed on all cDNA. As for the authors' bioinformatics: For normalization, 1 million high-quality reads were randomly selected from each sample, with every read carrying a distinct molecular identifier. Instead of being binned into consensus sequences, reads that shared molecular identifiers were thrown out. MiTCR, run with a Q25 quality threshold and the strictest error-elimination algorithm, handled CDR3 identification, clonotype clustering and error correction. A nonparametric unseen species model with Euler transformation was used to estimate a lower bound on total TCR beta diversity. The raw public data were reprocessed by TCRdb itself: fastp quality trimming at Q25, MiXCR clonotype calling, in-frame beta chains only. All rows with the same CDR3 protein become a single entry with the most common DNA and genes. The V and J calls reflect TCRdb's pipeline rather than the authors' work. This sample gives just over 1 million distinct CDR3 sequences in total; under 45% of them show up just once. The ten largest make up approximately 17% of the sample.

This clonotype was detected a few times. Its cognate antigen has yet to be identified. Base-call qualities are not available, and no considerably larger clone is one nucleotide away. Broader findings and caveats from the paper: Observed TCR beta diversity per million T cells fell roughly linearly with age, and a significant reduction was already apparent by age about 36. Because profiling used bulk unsorted PBMCs, naive and antigen-experienced compartments could not be compared conclusively. The CMV infection status of donors was not known, potentially confounding age-related changes in expanded clonotypes. Estimates of total diversity based on one million sequenced T cells were regarded as lower bounds and as underestimates. The long-lived group showed more naive CD4+ T cells, fewer expanded clones and increased TCR diversity than the aged group, suggesting age selection. A strong correlation was found between observed TCR beta diversity and the percentage of naive T cells measured by flow cytometry.

The donors were about 40 Caucasian individuals from Russia, aged roughly 6 to 90 years, who were systemically healthy. Approximately 10 milliliters of peripheral blood were collected from each donor into EDTA-treated Vacutainer tubes. Ficoll-Paque density-gradient centrifugation was used to isolate PBMCs, with at least 6.5 million obtained per sample. Trizol reagent was used to extract total RNA from the PBMCs, yielding at least 5 micrograms per sample. Naive CD45RAhigh/CD27high T cell percentages were measured by flow cytometry on a PBMC aliquot from every donor. The clonotype was recovered from a woman aged 55-69 years in good health. Sequencing used blood.

The CDR3 region has the sequence CASSEIPGGYVTQYF. Read as DNA, the sequence is TGTGCCAGCAGTGAAATCCCAGGGGGATACGTGACCCAGTACTTC. Recombination connected TRBV6-1 to TRBJ2-5; 7 bases in the junction line up with TRBD1. The CDR3, from cysteine to phenylalanine, totals 15 residues. The entry retains the CDR3 DNA only, 45 bases that are in frame from base 1. Reading the germline V gene gives CDR1 MNHNS and CDR2 SASEGT. Trimmed from V: 2 bases; trimmed from J: 7 bases; junction bases lacking a gene match: 10.